This record concerns one T cell receptor (beta chain) sequence. Its antigen is currently unknown. PCR primers comprised 60 Vbeta and 13 Jbeta primers. The method was immunoSEQ multiplex PCR; TCRdb's version includes in-frame clones alone and lacks a portion of them. Of approximately 180,000 clones listed, around 82% are singletons. This specimen belongs to a study of cytomegalovirus exposure and HLA in healthy donors. In the study overall: Membership in the Caucasian-associated ancestry cluster was found for 81% of 350 to 450 genotyped donors.

Study outcomes and limitations: Confirmation was obtained in vitro that a few CMV-associated chains are specific for CMV antigens. Accurate prediction of HLA-A and HLA-B alleles (for most subjects) was reportedly achieved from TCR beta sequences.

Germline CDR1 reads MDHEN; CDR2 reads SYDVKM. V was shortened by 7 bases and J by 0 bases, with 17 bases between the two germline ends. The CDR3 sequence is 16 residues long. The source material was PBMCs. The chain has TRBV28 and TRBJ2-3; D might be TRBD2 (7 bases). The origin of this receptor is a man aged 18 to 29 in good health and CMV-seronegative. CDR3 region: CASTQGGGRSTDTQYF. The CDR3, as DNA: TGTGCCAGCACCCAGGGAGGGGGGAGGAGCACAGATACGCAGTATTTT.